A selection of T cell receptor beta chains follows, all from one sample in a study of shared clonotypes between healthy human individuals. This table comes from immunoSEQ multiplex PCR, and its TCRdb copy is limited to in-frame clones, with some not included. In the table there are about 1.5 million clones, 98% of which are singletons. Sequencing was carried out using naive CD4+ T cells sorted from blood. These receptors came from a man younger than 45 in good health. The CDR3 runs from the conserved cysteine through the conserved F or W. D genes are given only for firm matches. Rows give clone size only sometimes, using once, few, many, or a class for an expanded clone.

NA NA TRBJ2-1 TRBV7-9 CASSPRGRINEQFF TGTGCCAGCAGCCCCCGGGGGAGGATCAATGAGCAGTTCTTC
NA NA TRBJ1-5 TRBV7-8 CASSLPTSGLGANQPQHF TGTGCCAGCAGCTTGCCCACCTCGGGGCTAGGGGCCAATCAGCCCCAGCATTTT
NA NA TRBJ2-7 TRBV11-3 CASSRGPSYEQYF TGTGCCAGCAGCCGAGGCCCCAGCTACGAGCAGTACTTC
NA NA TRBJ2-3 TRBV29-1 CSDSPGQNTQYF TGCAGCGATTCCCCGGGGCAGAATACGCAGTATTTT
NA TRBD1 TRBJ2-4 TRBV10-3 CAISQTGQVAKNIQYF TGTGCCATCAGCCAGACAGGGCAAGTAGCCAAAAACATTCAGTACTTC
NA NA TRBJ1-1 TRBV19 CASTAGNILGSEAFF TGTGCCAGTACAGCGGGGAATATCCTAGGCTCTGAAGCTTTCTTT
NA NA TRBJ2-3 TRBV27 CASSFRRAITDTQYF TGTGCCAGCAGCTTTAGGAGGGCCATCACAGATACGCAGTATTTT
NA TRBD1 TRBJ2-2 TRBV7-8 CASRLTDRAAGELFF TGTGCCAGCAGACTTACGGACAGGGCGGCCGGGGAGCTGTTTTTT
once NA TRBJ2-5 TRBV21-1 CASSKSGRASKTQYF TGTGCCAGCAGCAAAAGCGGGAGGGCTTCCAAGACCCAGTACTTC
NA NA TRBJ2-7 TRBV6-1 CASSELDIGGYEQYF TGTGCCAGCAGTGAACTGGACATAGGAGGGTACGAGCAGTACTTC
once NA TRBJ1-3 TRBV9 CASSVDGNTIYF TGTGCCAGCAGCGTAGATGGAAACACCATATATTTT
NA TRBD1 TRBJ1-3 TRBV7-4 CASITGTVMGNTIYF TGTGCCAGCATCACCGGGACAGTCATGGGAAACACCATATATTTT
NA TRBD1 TRBJ2-3 TRBV7-3 CASSVQTGSADTQYF TGTGCCAGCAGCGTACAGACAGGGAGCGCAGATACGCAGTATTTT
NA TRBD1 TRBJ1-2 TRBV27 CASSLAGGGHYGYTF TGTGCCAGCAGTTTGGCAGGGGGTGGTCACTATGGCTACACCTTC
NA NA TRBJ2-7 TRBV20-1 CSASDSFEQYF TGCAGTGCATCGGACAGCTTCGAGCAGTACTTC
NA TRBD1 TRBJ2-7 TRBV19 CASSSRQGASIYEQYF TGTGCCAGTAGTTCCCGGCAGGGGGCATCGATCTACGAGCAGTACTTC
NA TRBD2 TRBJ2-2 TRBV11-3 CASSAAGAVTGELFF TGTGCCAGCAGCGCAGCGGGAGCGGTCACCGGGGAGCTGTTTTTT
NA NA TRBJ2-5 TRBV7-8 CASTFPPAETQYF TGTGCCAGCACTTTCCCCCCGGCGGAGACCCAGTACTTC
NA NA TRBJ1-3 TRBV15 CASAGQLSGNTIYF TGTGCCTCCGCTGGACAGCTCTCTGGAAACACCATATATTTT
NA NA TRBJ2-5 TRBV5-1 CASSLSTGPPQETQYF TGCGCCAGCAGCTTGTCAACGGGGCCCCCCCAAGAGACCCAGTACTTC
NA TRBD2 TRBJ2-3 TRBV6-5 CASSLLAESTDTQYF TGTGCCAGCAGCCTACTAGCGGAAAGCACAGATACGCAGTATTTT
NA TRBD2 TRBJ2-7 TRBV6-6 CASSLGLAGISYEQYF TGTGCCAGCAGTCTAGGACTAGCGGGAATCTCCTACGAGCAGTACTTC
NA TRBD2 TRBJ2-7 TRBV4-3 CASRQSGTSDTYEQYF TGCGCCAGCAGACAATCAGGGACTAGCGACACCTACGAGCAGTACTTC
NA TRBD2 TRBJ2-7 TRBV6-6 CASSYRTSGASYEQYF TGTGCCAGCAGTTATCGGACTAGCGGGGCCTCCTACGAGCAGTACTTC
NA TRBD2 TRBJ2-3 TRBV5-1 CASSLGLAGLTGTQYF TGCGCCAGCAGCTTGGGACTAGCGGGGCTCACAGGTACGCAGTATTTT